Below, one T cell receptor beta chain is given with its context. The data derive from a study of blood T cell repertoires in COVID-19. Looking at the study overall: T cells, B-cell-depleted T cells, or PBMCs provided the cDNA or gDNA that served as material.

Under the authors' procedure: For nucleated cells, counts were estimated from reference gene primer amplification. Repertoires were generated with immunoSEQ multiplex PCR, while TCRdb's copy carries only in-frame clones and drops some. The V and J calls and clone size were taken over from that table, and D and trimming were inferred from the DNA. The sample carries approximately 63,000 clones, approximately 80% recorded once. This CDR3 contains 16 residues. With 10 bases clipped from V and 5 bases from J, the junction kept 12 bases outside the gene matches. Per germline, CDR1 LNHDA and CDR2 SQIVND (reference sequence).

The genes are TRBV19 and TRBJ2-1; 12 bases match TRBD2. The sequence was obtained from a woman aged 70-85 years with acute or convalescent COVID-19. Sequencing was performed on peripheral blood. The DNA for the CDR3 is TGTGCCAATCGGACTAGCGGGGAACTATTCCACAATGAGCAGTTCTTC. Translating gives CANRTSGELFHNEQFF.